This T cell receptor beta chain is from a study of blood T cells in healthy people across ages. Broader study findings: No one knew whether donors had CMV, which possibly confounded expanded clonotype changes. Naive CD4+ cell counts and diversity both ran higher in long-lived than in aged donors.

Per the germline V gene, CDR1 is MRHNA and CDR2 is SNTAGT. The junction had 8 bases not matched to a gene; V was cut back by 3 bases and J by 8 bases. This CDR3 is 14 amino acids long. On this clonotype: What it recognizes is unknown.

The use of a sample-barcoded 5' primer and a J-beta primer mix characterized a second PCR of roughly 6 to 11 cycles. All cDNA molecules were each tagged by a template-switch adaptor with 12 random nucleotides. Each CDR3 protein is one row after TCRdb ran MiXCR on the 5' RACE reads. This sample yields 450,000 to 650,000 distinct CDR3 sequences, of which around 24% are seen a single time; 8.7% belongs to the top ten. Separately, the same data were catalogued under a study of T cells of mothers and their children. That work states: An overlap that was slightly higher, though non-significant, was seen in related mother-child pairs versus unrelated pairs.

Specimen: blood. The chain is built from TRBV6-4 and TRBJ1-1; 8 bases fit TRBD1. The TCR was taken from a boy under 18 in good health. CDR3: CASSDSGGASEAFF. Written as DNA, the CDR3 is TGTGCCAGCAGTGATTCAGGGGGCGCGTCCGAAGCTTTCTTT.